This T cell receptor beta chain is from a study of blood T cell repertoires in COVID-19. Per the germline V gene, CDR1 is GTSNPN and CDR2 is SVGIG (reference sequence). The CDR3 is made up of 14 amino acids. Trimming cost V 1 base and J 7 bases; bases outside gene matches: 6. Generated by immunoSEQ multiplex PCR, the TCRdb table keeps only in-frame clones and is missing some. Counted here are tens of thousands of clones, 75% to 90% occurring once; the ten biggest clones make up approximately 4.1%. The receptor's source is a man aged 55-75 years with acute or convalescent COVID-19. Sequenced input: peripheral blood. This chain connects TRBV30 to TRBJ1-4; 7 bases fit TRBD1. DNA of the CDR3: TGTGCCTGGAGTGCCTACAGGGGCGGTGAAAAACTGTTTTTT. Its translation: CAWSAYRGGEKLFF.